This T cell receptor (beta chain) was observed in a study of regulatory T cells in long-lasting Graves disease. CDR3 length: 14 amino acids. Germline V gene lookup returns CDR1 ENHRY and CDR2 SYGVKD. V gave up 3 bases and J gave up 5 bases, with 13 bases separating them. According to the study, TCR beta libraries were built with iRepertoire HTBI primers and CDR3-region Arm-PCR. In the original processing: Identified across the samples were approximately 60 TRBV segments and 13 to 15 TRBJ segments. TCRdb recomputed calls from the multiplex PCR reads with MiXCR, one row per CDR3 protein. The V and J calls, along with clone size, are taken from TCRdb and not from the paper's own processing. The sample yields about 400,000 distinct CDR3 sequences, roughly a sixth seen once. This clonotype was recorded a few times. Its antigen is unknown. The sample's time point: newly diagnosed GD, antithyroid drugs for less than 3 months. Making the TCR library involved RNA that had been extracted from PBMCs.

Findings and caveats of the study: Gene preferences differed: TRBV28, TRBJ1-2, TRBJ2-5 in persistent cases. Researchers reported studying only peripheral blood, not thyroid tissue. More public clonotypes were shared by persistent patients (fewer than 3,000) than by new patients (roughly 930).

The chain combines TRBV10-3 with TRBJ1-2, with a possible D match to TRBD1 (5 bases). Sequenced here: peripheral blood mononuclear cells (PBMCs), sampled at new diagnosis, from a patient treated with antithyroid drugs. This clonotype originated in a female donor with Graves disease. The CDR3 nucleotides are TGTGCCATCAGTGACAGGGATGAAGGATATGGCTACACCTTC. This sequence encodes CAISDRDEGYGYTF.